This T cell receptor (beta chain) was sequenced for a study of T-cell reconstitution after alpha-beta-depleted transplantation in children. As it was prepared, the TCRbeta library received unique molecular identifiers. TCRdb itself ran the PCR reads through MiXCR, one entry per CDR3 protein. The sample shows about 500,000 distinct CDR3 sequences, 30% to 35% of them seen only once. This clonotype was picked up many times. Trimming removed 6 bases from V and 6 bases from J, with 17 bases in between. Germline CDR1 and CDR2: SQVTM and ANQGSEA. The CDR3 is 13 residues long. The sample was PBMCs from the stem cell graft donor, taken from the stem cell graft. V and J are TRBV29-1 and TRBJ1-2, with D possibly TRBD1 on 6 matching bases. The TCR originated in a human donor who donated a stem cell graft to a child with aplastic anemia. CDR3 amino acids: CSVPRRGEDGYTF. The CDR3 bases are TGCAGCGTCCCTCGCAGGGGCGAAGATGGCTACACCTTC.